Below, 19 T cell receptor beta chains from the same sample are listed, as sequenced in a study of OX40 agonist ivuxolimab in advanced cancers. Sequencing used immunoSEQ multiplex PCR; TCRdb keeps in-frame clones, though not all of them. Altogether some 66,000 clones are present, 85% being singletons, with the ten largest covering approximately 0.78%. The sample in question was CD4+ or CD8+ T cells sorted from blood, obtained in a trial of the OX40 agonist ivuxolimab. Receptors originate from an adult with an advanced solid tumor such as melanoma, head and neck, liver or kidney cancer.

This clone was observed once. The chain links TRBV5-1 to TRBJ1-1; D may be TRBD1 (5 bases). This CDR3 comprises 16 residues. The germline V gene has CDR1 SGHRS and CDR2 YFSETQ. V was trimmed by 1 base and J by 4 bases, leaving 17 bases between them. This CDR3 is CASSLSPQGVSTEAFF. In DNA, the CDR3 is TGCGCCAGCAGCTTGTCCCCCCAGGGTGTGAGCACTGAAGCTTTCTTT.

This clone was seen just once. The rearrangement links TRBV2 to TRBJ1-2; a weak D match, TRBD1 (6 bases). This CDR3 comprises 13 residues. Germline CDR1 is SNHLY and CDR2 is FYNNEI. The V gene lost 9 bases and the J gene lost 4 bases, with 15 bases spanning the gap. The CDR3 coding sequence is TGTGCCAGTTTAGGACAGCTTGGCTATGGCTACACCTTC. Amino acid sequence: CASLGQLGYGYTF.

The rearrangement joins TRBV5-6 to TRBJ1-6; 8 bases are shared with TRBD1. This CDR3 has 15 residues. The germline gives CDR1 SGHDT, CDR2 YYEEEE. The V gene end was trimmed by 4 bases and the J gene end by 10 bases; junction bases not matched to a gene: 10. The chain's CDR3 is CASSQGQGRESPLHF. For the CDR3, the DNA is TGTGCCAGCAGCCAAGGACAGGGCCGGGAATCACCCCTCCACTTT.

The chain joins TRBV2 to TRBJ1-1; D ambiguous. V was trimmed by 6 bases and J by 4 bases, leaving 9 bases between them. This CDR3 is 12 amino acids long. Germline V gene data show CDR1 as SNHLY and CDR2 as FYNNEI. The CDR3 spells CASSGWGTEAFF. CDR3 DNA: TGTGCCAGCAGCGGCTGGGGCACTGAAGCTTTCTTT.

The CDR3 nucleotides read TGTGCCAGCCGGGACTGGCACTCCTACGAGCAGTACTTC. It is translated as CASRDWHSYEQYF. The chain carries TRBV2 and TRBJ2-7; perhaps TRBD2 as D (6 bases). Germline loops: CDR1 SNHLY, CDR2 FYNNEI. CDR3 length equals 13 residues. Between the trimmed V and J ends, which lost 8 bases and 0 bases, there was a span of 11 bases.

The gene calls are TRBV6-5 and TRBJ1-1, with unresolved D. The CDR3 spans 12 residues. V was pared by 5 bases and J by 5 bases, with 9 bases between. Germline V gives CDR1 MNHEY, CDR2 SVGAGI. CDR3 region: CASSREGTEAFF. The CDR3 DNA follows: TGTGCCAGCAGTCGGGAGGGAACTGAAGCTTTCTTT.

This clone was found a few times. V gene TRBV5-1 combines with J gene TRBJ2-7; 9 bases agree with TRBD1. CDR1 and CDR2 from the germline V gene are SGHRS and YFSETQ. Trimming at V came to 0 bases and at J to 2 bases, leaving 6 bases not matched to a gene. The CDR3 spans 16 residues. The CDR3 region has the DNA TGCGCCAGCAGCTTGGCACGACAGGGGGGGACCTACGAGCAGTACTTC. This codes for CASSLARQGGTYEQYF.

This clone was seen once. This sequence joins TRBV5-4 and TRBJ1-6; D is unresolved. V lost 3 bases, J lost 5 bases, and 12 bases lay in between. The germline CDR1 and CDR2 sequences are SGHNT and YYREEE (reference sequence). This CDR3 is 15 amino acids long. This chain's CDR3 is CASSSTYSDNSPLHF. CDR3 DNA sequence: TGTGCCAGCAGCTCGACATACAGCGATAATTCACCCCTCCACTTT.

The genes are TRBV9 and TRBJ2-3; D is undetermined. Germline-derived CDR1 and CDR2 are SGDLS and YYNGEE. The CDR3 runs to 13 residues. The V gene lost 3 bases and the J gene lost 14 bases, with 19 bases spanning the gap. The CDR3 bases are TGTGCCAGCAGCGAGACTGTTAGGGAAAGGCCGTATTTT. Its translation: CASSETVRERPYF.

This clone has a handful of counts. The CDR3 sequence: CAISYTQGWNTGELFF. The CDR3 nucleotides read TGTGCCATCAGTTACACACAGGGTTGGAACACCGGGGAGCTGTTTTTT. This rearrangement joins TRBV10-3 to TRBJ2-2, with TRBD1 as a possible D gene (6 bases). Trimming removed 5 bases from V and 1 base from J, with 14 bases in between. The germline V gene encodes CDR1 ENHRY and CDR2 SYGVKD. The CDR3 has 16 residues.

J is TRBJ2-7 and V is TRBV4-1; 13 bases line up with TRBD2. The V gene end was trimmed by 4 bases and the J gene end by 2 bases; junction bases not matched to a gene: 8. The CDR3 covers 17 residues. Germline assignment: CDR1 MGHRA and CDR2 YSYEKL. In nucleotides, the CDR3 is TGCGCCAGCAGCCGTGGGGAAACTAGCGGGAGGGCCTACGAGCAGTACTTC. It codes for CASSRGETSGRAYEQYF.

The chain has TRBV5-1 and TRBJ2-3; D might be TRBD1 or TRBD2, each matching 6 bases. V dropped 1 base and J dropped 5 bases, with 17 bases sitting between them. This CDR3 contains 16 residues. Germline lookup yields CDR1 SGHRS and CDR2 YFSETQ. CDR3 in DNA: TGCGCCAGCAGCTTGTTACGTCGGGGGCAGGGAGATACGCAGTATTTT. Its protein is CASSLLRRGQGDTQYF. The entire variable domain, with the rest obtained from reference TRBV5-1 and TRBJ2-3, is as follows: KAGVTQTPRYLIKTRGQQVTLSCSPISGHRSVSWYQQTPGQGLQFLFEYFSETQRNKGNFPGRFSGRQFSNSRSEMNVSTLELGDSALYLCASSLLRRGQGDTQYFGPGTRLTVL.

This chain uses TRBV21-1 with TRBJ2-1; TRBD1, the D gene given by the table, was not confirmed from the DNA. TRBV21-1 is deemed a pseudogene. The CDR3 loop spans 11 amino acids. The CDR3 nucleotides read TGTGCCAGCAGCAAAGGCCCGTGGGCGTTCTTC. It codes for CASSKGPWAFF.

The chain uses TRBV14 and TRBJ2-3; 9 nucleotides line up with TRBD2. The CDR3 length is 16 residues. Germline V gene lookup returns CDR1 SGHDN and CDR2 FVKESK. The trim removed 4 bases at V and 1 base at J, leaving 6 bases unmatched. The CDR3 bases are TGTGCCAGCAGCCTTAGCGGGAGACGTGGCACAGATACGCAGTATTTT. Its translation: CASSLSGRRGTDTQYF.

This clone was counted a single time. The V and J genes are TRBV11-2 and TRBJ2-1, with 11 bases that match TRBD2. The length of the CDR3 is 15 residues. Per the germline V gene, CDR1 is SGHAT and CDR2 is FQNNGV. V trimming: 6 bases; J trimming: 7 bases; junction bases outside the gene matches: 8. The CDR3 is CASRSLAGEKNEQFF. CDR3 nucleotide sequence: TGTGCCAGCAGATCACTAGCGGGAGAGAAAAATGAGCAGTTCTTC.

The chain uses TRBV5-4 and TRBJ1-4; D not resolved. V was cut by 4 bases and J by 7 bases, with 14 bases left in between. This CDR3 comprises 14 residues. Looked up from germline, CDR1 is SGHNT and CDR2 is YYREEE (reference sequence). DNA of the CDR3: TGTGCCAGCAGCCCGACTGGATCCGGTGAAAAACTGTTTTTT. This sequence encodes CASSPTGSGEKLFF.

The chain recombines TRBV4-2 with TRBJ1-1, with D tentatively TRBD1 (5 bases). With 5 bases removed from V and 2 bases from J, the gap between germline ends came to 18 bases. CDR1 is LGHNA, CDR2 YNFKEQ, per germline. This CDR3 region has 16 residues. The CDR3 protein is CASSKRLGQANTEAFF. In nucleotides, the CDR3 is TGTGCCAGCAGCAAACGCTTGGGGCAGGCCAACACTGAAGCTTTCTTT.

The CDR3 here is CAWSGQEAYGYTF. CDR3 bases: TGTGCCTGGAGTGGACAGGAGGCCTATGGCTACACCTTC. This chain uses TRBV30 with TRBJ1-2; TRBD1 is a possible D gene (6 bases). This CDR3 has 13 residues. Trimming removed 1 base at V and 4 bases at J, with 10 bases between. Germline CDR1 is GTSNPN and CDR2 is SVGIG (reference sequence). Based on the CDR3 plus reference TRBV30 and TRBJ1-2, the full variable domain is SQTIHQWPATLVQPVGSPLSLECTVEGTSNPNLYWYRQAAGRGLQLLFYSVGIGQISSEVPQNLSASRPQDRQFILSSKKLLLSDSGFYLCAWSGQEAYGYTFGSGTRLTVV.

V and J are TRBV19 and TRBJ1-3; the D gene is possibly TRBD1 (5 bases). The V end was cut by 7 bases, the J end by 2 bases, with 12 bases between. Germline V CDR1 and CDR2: LNHDA, SQIVND (reference sequence). The CDR3 covers 14 residues. In nucleotides, the CDR3 is TGTGCCAGTATAGAAGGGGTTACTGGAAACACCATATATTTT. This codes for CASIEGVTGNTIYF.